The clone carrying this T cell receptor (beta chain) was seen more than once but under ten times. Its antigen remains unidentified. This entry comes from a study of identical twins. Study-level points and caveats: Memory repertoires lacked the insertion deficit that abundant cord blood beta clonotypes showed.

J was trimmed by 1 base and V by 6 bases; bases with no gene match: 8. The CDR3 spans 15 residues. Germline V gives CDR1 MNHNS, CDR2 SASEGT. Template switching supplied a universal primer site; unique molecular identifiers were carried on the cDNA. TCRdb re-derived calls from the 5' RACE reads in MiXCR, one entry per CDR3 protein. Here the sample spans 600,000 to 800,000 distinct CDR3 sequences, around 20% being singletons. The data were also submitted as part of a second study, on T cells expressing NK-cell markers. From that report: Seropositivity for HCMV was found in most of the eight sequenced donors, with one seronegative. Whether the expanded NKG2C+ T cell clones recognized HCMV remained unclear.

The sequence derives from a woman aged 18-29 years in good health. Input material: PBMCs. The chain joins TRBV6-1 to TRBJ2-5; 7 nucleotides match TRBD1. CDR3 in amino acids: CASRLGQAPQETQYF. DNA of the CDR3: TGTGCCAGCAGACTTGGACAGGCCCCCCAAGAGACCCAGTACTTC.